The entry below describes one T cell receptor (beta chain). These data belong to a study of blood T cell repertoires in COVID-19. Study overall: Some COVID-19 samples were acute and others convalescent; all came from the United States, Italy and Spain.

The length of the CDR3 is 14 residues. CDR1 is LGHNA and CDR2 is YSLEER in the germline V gene. Trimming took 1 base from V and 4 from J, leaving 7 bases between them. In the original processing: Cell counts per sample came from amplifying reference gene primers. Profiling relied on immunoSEQ multiplex PCR, and the TCRdb table lists in-frame clones only, not all of them. The V and J calls and clone size come from that table; D and trimming were worked out from the DNA. The sample has approximately 280,000 clones, approximately 88% seen once; the top ten hold roughly 9.1%. The chain uses TRBV4-3 and TRBJ2-2; TRBD2 might be the D (5 bases). The clonotype comes from a man aged 18-30 years with active or convalescent COVID-19. Sequenced material: peripheral blood. The chain's CDR3 is CASSQVGSTGELFF. Written as DNA, the CDR3 is TGCGCCAGCAGCCAAGTGGGGAGCACCGGGGAGCTGTTTTTT.